This is a list of T cell receptor beta chains from one sample in a study of blood T cell repertoires in COVID-19. Assay used: immunoSEQ multiplex PCR; TCRdb lists only in-frame clones, some missing. The table shows just under 65,000 clones, with roughly 78% occurring only once. Specimen: peripheral blood. The source of these receptors is a man aged 55 to 70 with COVID-19, enrolled during active disease. The CDR3 runs from the conserved cysteine through the conserved F or W. The D gene is left open where the match is weak. The size of a clone is reported for some rows only, either as once, few or many, or as a class for expanded clones.

d_call j_call v_call clone_size cdr3_aa cdr3_nt
TRBD2 TRBJ2-5 TRBV29-1 NA CSVEEAGGQETQYF TGCAGCGTTGAAGAGGCGGGGGGCCAAGAGACCCAGTACTTC
NA TRBJ2-5 TRBV3-1/TRBV3-2 many CASSLGLETQYF TGTGCCAGCAGCCTTGGCTTGGAGACCCAGTACTTC
NA TRBJ1-2 TRBV5-3 NA CARSLGANYGYTF TGTGCCAGAAGCTTGGGGGCGAACTATGGCTACACCTTC
NA TRBJ1-2 TRBV29-1 NA CSTSGGLLGYTF TGCAGCACTAGCGGTGGGCTGTTGGGCTACACCTTC
NA TRBJ1-2 TRBV2 NA CASTLTGSGGYTF TGTGCCAGCACCCTGACAGGCTCAGGGGGCTACACCTTC
NA TRBJ1-5 TRBV27 NA CASSRNAGVNQPQHF TGTGCCAGCAGTCGAAACGCCGGGGTCAATCAGCCCCAGCATTTT
NA TRBJ1-3 TRBV18 NA CASSPQGLPGNTIYF TGTGCCAGCTCACCTCAGGGTCTACCTGGAAACACCATATATTTT
NA TRBJ1-1 TRBV6-5 once CASSYGQGLDSTEAFF TGTGCCAGCAGTTACGGTCAGGGTCTGGATTCCACTGAAGCTTTCTTT
NA TRBJ2-2 TRBV10-3 NA CAIRGEANTGELFF TGTGCCATCAGGGGGGAGGCGAACACCGGGGAGCTGTTTTTT
NA TRBJ1-1 TRBV6-5 NA CASSSPRAGTEAFF TGTGCCAGCAGTTCACCCAGGGCGGGGACTGAAGCTTTCTTT
NA TRBJ2-5 TRBV30 NA CAWSGYATGSKETQYF TGTGCCTGGAGCGGTTACGCCACCGGGAGCAAGGAGACCCAGTACTTC
TRBD1 TRBJ1-3 TRBV5-1 few CASKPQGASSGNTIYF TGCGCCAGCAAACCCCAGGGGGCGAGCTCTGGAAACACCATATATTTT
TRBD2 TRBJ2-3 TRBV6-5 NA CASQRDPTDTQYF TGTGCCAGCCAGCGGGATCCTACAGATACGCAGTATTTT
NA TRBJ2-1 TRBV7-6 NA CASSPQGSYNEQFF TGTGCCAGCAGCCCCCAGGGGTCCTACAATGAGCAGTTCTTC
NA TRBJ2-6 TRBV30 NA CAWTFPGANVLTF TGTGCCTGGACCTTTCCTGGGGCCAACGTCCTGACTTTC
NA TRBJ1-2 TRBV2 NA CASSAGDANYGYTF TGTGCCAGCAGTGCAGGTGATGCTAACTATGGCTACACCTTC
NA TRBJ1-2 TRBV3-1/TRBV3-2 NA CASSLPAGRGYTF TGTGCCAGCAGCCTACCGGCTGGGAGGGGCTACACCTTC
TRBD2 TRBJ2-2 TRBV11-2 NA CASSLTSSRGGARELFF TGTGCCAGCAGCTTAACAAGTTCTCGCGGGGGGGCCCGGGAGCTGTTTTTT
NA TRBJ1-4 TRBV4-1 once CASSQVSFGATNEKLFF TGCGCCAGCAGCCAAGTTTCTTTTGGAGCGACTAATGAAAAACTGTTTTTT
NA TRBJ2-2 TRBV7-3 NA CASSLKRTSYTGELFF TGTGCCAGCAGCCTCAAACGGACTTCCTACACCGGGGAGCTGTTTTTT
TRBD1 TRBJ1-2 TRBV7-9 NA CASSPTGFGYTF TGTGCCAGCAGCCCGACAGGGTTTGGCTACACCTTC
TRBD1 TRBJ2-7 TRBV29-1 NA CSVSETGLREQYF TGCAGCGTTAGTGAGACAGGGTTGAGGGAGCAGTACTTC
NA TRBJ2-2 TRBV7-3 NA CASSLEVNTGELFF TGTGCCAGCAGCTTAGAGGTGAACACCGGGGAGCTGTTTTTT
NA TRBJ1-2 TRBV19 NA CASSLTTHDYYGYTF TGTGCCAGTAGTTTAACAACGCACGACTACTATGGCTACACCTTC
NA TRBJ2-2 TRBV5-1 NA CASSLGVRGTGELFF TGCGCCAGCAGCTTAGGGGTACGCGGCACCGGGGAGCTGTTTTTT
NA TRBJ1-5 TRBV6-5 once CASSPLTGQPQHF TGTGCCAGCAGTCCTCTAACGGGTCAGCCCCAGCATTTT
NA TRBJ2-7 TRBV29-1 once CSVLRYPYEQYF TGCAGCGTTCTAAGATACCCCTACGAGCAGTACTTC
NA TRBJ1-1 TRBV12-3/TRBV12-4 few CASSPWGGEAFF TGTGCCAGCAGTCCCTGGGGGGGTGAAGCTTTCTTT
NA TRBJ1-1 TRBV19 NA CASSTTGSAEAFF TGTGCCAGTAGTACAACAGGGAGCGCTGAAGCTTTCTTT
NA TRBJ1-1 TRBV30 once CAWSVQENTEAFF TGTGCCTGGAGTGTACAAGAGAACACTGAAGCTTTCTTT
TRBD2 TRBJ2-7 TRBV5-1 NA CASRDSGSSYEQYF TGCGCCAGCAGGGATAGCGGGAGCTCCTACGAGCAGTACTTC
NA TRBJ2-5 TRBV28 NA CASSLERKGETQYF TGTGCCAGCAGTTTGGAACGGAAGGGGGAGACCCAGTACTTC
TRBD2 TRBJ2-5 TRBV19 NA CASSLTSDSGETQYF TGTGCCAGTAGTCTCACTAGCGATTCGGGGGAGACCCAGTACTTC
NA TRBJ1-2 TRBV10-3 once CATSTSGYTF TGTGCCACCAGTACCAGTGGCTACACCTTC
NA TRBJ1-4 TRBV6-5 NA CASRVSTGNEKLFF TGTGCCAGCAGGGTCTCTACAGGAAATGAAAAACTGTTTTTT
TRBD1 TRBJ1-5 TRBV28 few CASTLRQGRGNQPQHF TGTGCCAGCACCCTCAGACAGGGGAGGGGCAATCAGCCCCAGCATTTT
NA TRBJ2-7 TRBV10-3 NA CAISESVGEAYEQYF TGTGCCATCAGTGAGTCGGTGGGGGAGGCCTACGAGCAGTACTTC
TRBD1 TRBJ1-2 TRBV11-3 NA CASSRQGYGYTF TGTGCCAGCAGCCGACAGGGCTATGGCTACACCTTC
NA TRBJ1-2 TRBV19 NA CASSNRANYGYTF TGTGCCAGTAGTAACAGGGCTAACTATGGCTACACCTTC
NA TRBJ2-7 TRBV29-1 NA CSVRPGTTPTYEQYF TGCAGCGTCCGGCCCGGGACAACACCTACCTACGAGCAGTACTTC
NA TRBJ2-7 TRBV7-9 NA CASSLPGGFEQYF TGTGCCAGCAGCTTACCAGGGGGGTTCGAGCAGTACTTC
TRBD2 TRBJ2-1 TRBV5-1 NA CASSLQAASGRNEQFF TGCGCCAGCTCCTTACAGGCGGCTAGCGGGAGGAATGAGCAGTTCTTC
TRBD2 TRBJ2-3 TRBV7-3 NA CASSPLPGGSTDTQYF TGTGCCAGCAGCCCCCTTCCGGGGGGTTCCACAGATACGCAGTATTTT
TRBD1 TRBJ2-5 TRBV24-1 once CATSDFDRDQETQYF TGTGCCACCAGTGATTTCGACAGGGATCAAGAGACCCAGTACTTC
NA TRBJ2-3 TRBV6-6 few CASSYEGSSTDTQYF TGTGCCAGCAGTTACGAGGGTTCTAGCACAGATACGCAGTATTTT
NA TRBJ1-3 TRBV7-9 NA CASSPNYSGAGNTIYF TGTGCCAGCAGCCCGAACTACTCGGGGGCTGGAAACACCATATATTTT